These 10 T cell receptor beta chains were sequenced from one sample in a study of T cell responses to AZD1222 COVID-19 vaccine. Sequencing was performed with immunoSEQ multiplex PCR; in TCRdb, only in-frame clones are kept and a portion is missing. There are about 180,000 clones in the sample; about 90% occur only once, and roughly 11% lies in the top ten. The material sequenced was peripheral blood, taken 28 days after the second AZD1222 dose. These receptors originate from an adult who received the AZD1222 COVID-19 vaccine.

This clone was seen just once. The V gene is TRBV20-1, the J gene TRBJ1-5, with D hard to call. Trimming shortened V by 3 bases and J by 4 bases, and 16 bases separated the two germline ends. From germline, CDR1 is DFQATT and CDR2 SNEGSKA (reference sequence). The CDR3 is made up of 15 amino acids. The CDR3 sequence is CSASFIGRPNQPQHF. Written as DNA, the CDR3 is TGCAGTGCTAGTTTTATAGGGAGACCTAATCAGCCCCAGCATTTT.

The chain has TRBV6-4 and TRBJ1-2; no clear D. Trimming left V 6 bases short and J 2 bases short, with 10 bases between. Germline V gene data show CDR1 as MRHNA and CDR2 as SNTAGT. This CDR3 has 13 residues. CDR3 residues: CASREGENYGYTF. DNA for the CDR3: TGTGCCAGCAGGGAAGGTGAGAACTATGGCTACACCTTC.

This rearrangement joins TRBV5-1 to TRBJ1-2; 8 nucleotides agree with TRBD1. CDR1 and CDR2 from the germline V gene are SGHRS and YFSETQ. CDR3 length: 14 residues. The trim removed 2 bases at V and 3 bases at J, leaving 3 bases unmatched. The CDR3 protein is CASSFSDRDYGYTF. DNA for the CDR3: TGCGCCAGCAGCTTTTCGGACAGGGACTATGGCTACACCTTC.

The chain joins TRBV5-4 to TRBJ2-3; TRBD2 agrees at 12 bases. The CDR3 extends over 17 amino acids. With 1 base clipped from V and 6 bases from J, the junction kept 9 bases outside the gene matches. Germline CDR1 reads SGHNT; CDR2 reads YYREEE (reference sequence). The CDR3 loop reads CASSLSSTSGGMDTQYF. CDR3 sequence (DNA): TGTGCCAGCAGCTTGTCTTCCACTAGCGGGGGGATGGATACGCAGTATTTT.

The chain combines TRBV7-2 with TRBJ2-2, with 8 bases fitting TRBD2. The CDR3 is made up of 14 amino acids. CDR1 SGHTA and CDR2 FQGNSA come from the germline V gene. Trimming at V came to 5 bases and at J to 10 bases, leaving 9 bases not matched to a gene. Here the CDR3 reads CASSLNTGGTELFF. DNA of the CDR3: TGTGCCAGCAGCCTCAACACGGGAGGGACGGAGCTGTTTTTT. The full variable domain, its missing parts supplied by reference TRBV7-2 and TRBJ2-2, is GAGVSQSPSNKVTEKGKDVELRCDPISGHTALYWYRQSLGQGLEFLIYFQGNSAPDKSGLPSDRFSAERTGGSVSTLTIQRTQQEDSAVYLCASSLNTGGTELFFGEGSRLTVL.

The J gene is TRBJ2-5, the V gene TRBV3-1 (or the pseudogene TRBV3-2), with D perhaps TRBD2 (5 bases). Deletions cut 0 bases from V and 7 bases from J, with 15 bases between. The CDR3 consists of 15 residues. Germline assignment: CDR1 LGHDT and CDR2 YNNKEL (reference sequence). The CDR3 protein is CASSQDVAVRVTQYF. CDR3 bases: TGTGCCAGCAGCCAAGATGTTGCAGTGAGGGTGACCCAGTACTTC.

The rearrangement links TRBV5-1 to TRBJ1-5; D is perhaps TRBD1 (5 bases). The length of the CDR3 is 15 residues. Germline V lookup: CDR1 SGHRS, CDR2 YFSETQ. V was cut by 0 bases and J by 4 bases, with 11 bases left in between. The CDR3 here is CASSLGGGINQPQHF. CDR3 in DNA: TGCGCCAGCAGCTTGGGTGGGGGTATTAATCAGCCCCAGCATTTT.

The chain is built from TRBV5-1 and TRBJ1-1; maybe TRBD1 (6 bases). CDR1 is SGHRS and CDR2 is YFSETQ in the germline V gene. CDR3 length: 14 residues. V lost 6 bases and J lost 1, with 13 bases in between. CDR3 sequence: CASKEGTPNTEAFF. DNA of the CDR3: TGCGCCAGCAAAGAAGGGACACCGAACACTGAAGCTTTCTTT.

This chain joins TRBV27 and TRBJ1-2; 9 bases map to TRBD1. The CDR3 extends over 13 amino acids. Germline V lookup: CDR1 MNHEY, CDR2 SMNVEV (reference sequence). V gave up 5 bases and J gave up 5 bases; unmatched junction bases: 3. CDR3 loop: CASSRDRVYGYTF. Written as DNA, the CDR3 is TGTGCCAGCAGTCGGGACAGGGTTTATGGCTACACCTTC.

This chain connects TRBV18 to TRBJ1-2; a weak D match, TRBD1 (5 bases). The CDR3 is made up of 14 amino acids. Germline V gene lookup returns CDR1 KGHSH and CDR2 LQKENI. Between the trimmed V and J ends, which lost 2 bases and 0 bases, there was a span of 7 bases. The CDR3 DNA follows: TGTGCCAGCTCACCATCGACAGCTAACTATGGCTACACCTTC. Translated, it gives CASSPSTANYGYTF.